These 19 T cell receptor beta chains originate from one sample sequenced in a study of shared clonotypes between healthy human individuals. The method was immunoSEQ multiplex PCR; TCRdb's version includes in-frame clones alone and lacks a portion of them. The repertoire holds roughly 2 million clones, about 94% seen once, with roughly 1.1% in the top ten. CD45RO-negative cells were positively selected for CCR7, leaving out terminally differentiated effector memory CD45RA+ cells. Sequencing was done on a sample of naive CD8+ T cells sorted from blood. All receptors derive from a man between 18 and 29 years old in good health.

The count of this clone is one. The sample carries other DNA sequences with the same CDR3. The rearrangement joins TRBV5-6 to TRBJ2-7; D uncertain. Germline V gene data show CDR1 as SGHDT and CDR2 as YYEEEE. Deletions cut 0 bases from V and 6 bases from J, with 7 bases between. This CDR3 comprises 12 residues. The chain's CDR3 is CASSLGGVEQYF. CDR3 in DNA: TGTGCCAGCAGCTTGGGTGGCGTCGAGCAGTACTTC.

This clone was seen just once. The chain has TRBV2 and TRBJ2-7; TRBD1 aligns across 10 bases. V trimming: 2 bases; J trimming: 4 bases; junction bases outside the gene matches: 5. This CDR3 comprises 15 residues. Per the germline V gene, CDR1 is SNHLY and CDR2 is FYNNEI. The CDR3 loop reads CASSEWGQGKYEQYF. CDR3 nucleotides: TGTGCCAGCAGTGAATGGGGACAGGGGAAATACGAGCAGTACTTC.

This clone was recorded once. V is TRBV5-4 and J is TRBJ2-3; no clear D gene. The germline CDR1 and CDR2 sequences are SGHNT and YYREEE (reference sequence). This CDR3 spans 17 amino acids. V was cut by 2 bases and J by 4 bases, with 20 bases left in between. CDR3 in DNA: TGTGCCAGCAGCTTCCACACCTCAGCCGGTTTCGCAGATACGCAGTATTTT. Amino acid sequence: CASSFHTSAGFADTQYF.

The rearrangement joins TRBV4-3 to TRBJ1-4; D call uncertain. Germline V gives CDR1 LGHNA, CDR2 YSLEER. There are 15 residues in the CDR3. V lost 7 bases to trimming and J lost 4 bases, with 16 bases between them. CDR3 DNA: TGCGCCAGCACCCATTTACGGACGGGTAATGAAAAACTGTTTTTT. It encodes CASTHLRTGNEKLFF.

V gene TRBV6-6 combines with J gene TRBJ2-2, with no clear D. This CDR3 comprises 15 residues. Germline V gives CDR1 MNHNY, CDR2 SVGAGI (reference sequence). V was trimmed by 2 bases and J by 4 bases, leaving 11 bases between them. CDR3 DNA: TGTGCCAGCAGTTACGTCGGAACCCTCACCGGGGAGCTGTTTTTT. It translates to CASSYVGTLTGELFF.

The chain uses TRBV19 and TRBJ2-2, with D unresolved. CDR1 is LNHDA, CDR2 SQIVND, per germline (reference sequence). This CDR3 has 13 residues. Trimming left V 5 bases short and J 1 base short, with 5 bases between. The CDR3 sequence is CASSPMNTGELFF. Here the CDR3 DNA reads TGTGCCAGTAGTCCAATGAACACCGGGGAGCTGTTTTTT.

J is TRBJ2-1 and V is TRBV4-3; 11 bases match TRBD2. Germline V gene sequence: CDR1 LGHNA, CDR2 YSLEER. The CDR3 is 15 residues long. V was pared by 2 bases and J by 7 bases, with 4 bases of the junction left unmatched. CDR3: CASSQFLAGGNEQFF. CDR3 bases: TGCGCCAGCAGCCAATTCCTAGCGGGAGGAAATGAGCAGTTCTTC.

The rearrangement uses TRBV11-2 and TRBJ2-7, with a tentative D call TRBD1 (6 bases). CDR1 and CDR2 (germline): SGHAT, FQNNGV. This CDR3 is built from 12 residues. With 5 bases removed from V and 4 bases from J, the gap between germline ends came to 9 bases. CDR3 sequence reads: CASSVDRYEQYF. CDR3 coding DNA: TGTGCCAGCAGCGTGGACAGATACGAGCAGTACTTC.

This clone was counted once. This specimen includes other DNA sequences encoding the same CDR3. The gene calls are TRBV5-6 and TRBJ1-2; maybe TRBD1 (6 bases). V was pared by 2 bases and J by 4 bases, with 9 bases between. This CDR3 is built from 13 residues. Germline CDR1 is SGHDT and CDR2 is YYEEEE. The CDR3, as DNA: TGTGCCAGCAGCTTACAGGGTGGCTATGGCTACACCTTC. Translation gives CASSLQGGYGYTF.

This clone has a single count. The rearrangement uses TRBV7-9 and TRBJ1-5; D is possibly TRBD1 (5 bases). CDR1 and CDR2 (germline): SEHNR, FQNEAQ (reference sequence). V was trimmed by 1 base and J by 1 base, leaving 8 bases between them. The CDR3 consists of 15 residues. The CDR3 reads CASSLVGQSNQPQHF. CDR3 bases: TGTGCCAGCAGCTTAGTCGGACAAAGCAATCAGCCCCAGCATTTT.

The chain carries TRBV4-1 and TRBJ1-1; 8 nucleotides agree with TRBD1. The CDR3 extends over 14 amino acids. The ends lost 2 bases at V and 4 bases at J; junction bases unmatched: 3. Looked up from germline, CDR1 is MGHRA and CDR2 is YSYEKL. CDR3 coding DNA: TGCGCCAGCAGCCAAAAAGACAGGGGCACTGAAGCTTTCTTT. Translated: CASSQKDRGTEAFF.

This chain connects TRBV9 to TRBJ2-2; D is unresolved. Trimming removed 4 bases at V and 4 bases at J, with 2 bases between. The germline V gene encodes CDR1 SGDLS and CDR2 YYNGEE. The CDR3 contains 11 residues. CDR3 in amino acids: CASSFTGELFF. Here the CDR3 DNA reads TGTGCCAGCAGCTTCACCGGGGAGCTGTTTTTT.

A note on this clone: Other DNA sequences in this specimen translate into the identical CDR3. V usage is TRBV9 and J usage is TRBJ2-7; D is unresolved. The V end was cut by 0 bases, the J end by 1 base, with 5 bases between. Germline V gene lookup returns CDR1 SGDLS and CDR2 YYNGEE. The CDR3 is made up of 13 amino acids. The CDR3 nucleotides read TGTGCCAGCAGCGTAGATGGTTCCTACGAGCAGTACTTC. This sequence encodes CASSVDGSYEQYF. Filled out from reference TRBV9 and TRBJ2-7, the complete variable domain reads DSGVTQTPKHLITATGQRVTLRCSPRSGDLSVYWYQQSLDQGLQFLIQYYNGEERAKGNILERFSAQQFPDLHSELNLSSLELGDSALYFCASSVDGSYEQYFGPGTRLTVT.

The chain joins TRBV27 to TRBJ1-6; maybe TRBD1 (6 bases). CDR3 length equals 14 residues. Per germline, CDR1 MNHEY and CDR2 SMNVEV (reference sequence). Trimming left V 4 bases short and J 7 bases short, with 11 bases between. The CDR3, as DNA: TGTGCCAGCAGTTCGGGGGGGCCCAATTCACCCCTCCACTTT. Its protein is CASSSGGPNSPLHF.

The chain employs TRBV13 and TRBJ2-7; D ambiguous. The CDR3 is 12 residues long. Between the trimmed V and J ends, which lost 5 bases and 4 bases, there was a span of 9 bases. Germline V lookup: CDR1 PRHDT, CDR2 FYEKMQ (reference sequence). The CDR3 DNA sequence: TGTGCCAGCAGCCTAACCCGATACGAGCAGTACTTC. It yields the protein CASSLTRYEQYF.

The J gene is TRBJ1-2, the V gene TRBV5-4, with D maybe TRBD1 (6 bases). This CDR3 is built from 13 residues. Germline V gives CDR1 SGHNT, CDR2 YYREEE (reference sequence). V shed 10 bases and J shed 2 bases, with 15 bases lying between them. CDR3 protein: CAGRTAPNYGYTF. The CDR3 DNA reads TGTGCCGGGCGGACAGCACCGAACTATGGCTACACCTTC.

With respect to this clone: The same CDR3 also results from other DNA sequences found in this sample. This chain joins TRBV27 and TRBJ2-1, with 7 positions matching TRBD1. Germline trimming cut 3 bases from V and 4 bases from J; bases unmatched to any gene: 0. Germline V CDR1 and CDR2: MNHEY, SMNVEV (reference sequence). CDR3 size: 13 residues. This CDR3 is CASSLGQYNEQFF. The CDR3, as DNA: TGTGCCAGCAGTTTGGGACAGTACAATGAGCAGTTCTTC.

The V gene is TRBV5-1, the J gene TRBJ2-3; 10 nucleotides match TRBD1. From germline, CDR1 is SGHRS and CDR2 YFSETQ. The CDR3 length is 16 residues. V lost 4 bases, J lost 1 base, and 6 bases stayed unmatched. CDR3 protein: CASSPDRGFGTDTQYF. The CDR3 DNA is TGCGCCAGCAGCCCGGACAGGGGGTTTGGCACAGATACGCAGTATTTT.

V gene TRBV19 combines with J gene TRBJ1-1; D call uncertain. The CDR3 covers 14 residues. Germline CDR1 and CDR2: LNHDA and SQIVND (reference sequence). Trimming took 3 bases from V and 0 from J, leaving 8 bases between them. The CDR3 bases are TGTGCCAGTAGTATGGTCAGTATGAACACTGAAGCTTTCTTT. The encoded protein is CASSMVSMNTEAFF.